The sequence of this T cell receptor beta chain was determined in a study of blood T cell repertoires in COVID-19. Germline V lookup: CDR1 MNHEY, CDR2 SVGEGT. V was clipped by 5 bases and J by 1 base, with 14 bases between them. The CDR3 totals 15 residues. Produced via immunoSEQ multiplex PCR; TCRdb's table is partial and in-frame only. Among about 270,000 clones listed, approximately 77% were seen once. Input material: peripheral blood. The genes are TRBV6-2 or TRBV6-3 and TRBJ1-1, with D maybe TRBD1 (6 bases). The receptor's source is a young woman with acute or convalescent COVID-19. The CDR3 DNA reads TGTGCCAGCAGTCTACCGGGACACAAGAACACTGAAGCTTTCTTT. Amino acid sequence: CASSLPGHKNTEAFF.